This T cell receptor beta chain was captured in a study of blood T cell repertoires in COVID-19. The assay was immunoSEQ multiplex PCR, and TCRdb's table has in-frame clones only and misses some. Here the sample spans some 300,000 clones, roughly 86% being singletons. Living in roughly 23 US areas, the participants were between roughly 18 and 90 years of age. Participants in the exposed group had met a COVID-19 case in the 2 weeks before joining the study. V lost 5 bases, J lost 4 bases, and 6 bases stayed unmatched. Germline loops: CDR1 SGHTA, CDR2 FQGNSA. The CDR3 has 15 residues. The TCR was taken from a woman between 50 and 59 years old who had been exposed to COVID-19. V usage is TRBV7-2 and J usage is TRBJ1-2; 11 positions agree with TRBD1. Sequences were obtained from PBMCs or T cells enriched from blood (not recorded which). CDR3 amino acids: CASSEAGTGGYGYTF. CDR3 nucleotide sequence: TGTGCCAGCAGCGAAGCCGGGACAGGGGGCTATGGCTACACCTTC.